This T cell receptor beta chain was sequenced during a study of blood T cell repertoires in COVID-19. Study information: Researchers got acute and convalescent COVID-19 samples from the United States, Italy and Spain.

The data were produced by immunoSEQ multiplex PCR, yet TCRdb's version contains in-frame clones alone and is incomplete. The table records 70,000 to 100,000 clones, more than 75% of them present only once. Per the germline V gene, CDR1 is SGHRS and CDR2 is YFSETQ. The CDR3 runs to 15 residues. Unmatched junction bases numbered 3, after V lost 1 base and J lost 3 bases. Source material: peripheral blood. The clonotype originates from a woman of 80 years or more with active COVID-19. V gene TRBV5-1 combines with J gene TRBJ2-2; TRBD1 matches at 7 bases. The DNA of the CDR3 is TGCGCCAGCAGCTTGCTGACAGGGTACACCGGGGAGCTGTTTTTT. It translates to CASSLLTGYTGELFF.